The present entry profiles one T cell receptor beta chain with its context. These data come from a study of T cell changes during pregnancy in multiple sclerosis. The CDR3 extends over 15 amino acids. Germline CDR1 is KGHSH and CDR2 is LQKENI. V lost 6 bases and J 0 bases, leaving 12 bases between the germline ends. Assay used: immunoSEQ multiplex PCR; TCRdb lists only in-frame clones, some missing. The sample yields roughly 52,000 clones, 90% to 95% seen once. This receptor was taken from a female donor with multiple sclerosis, enrolled in a pregnancy study. V and J are TRBV18 and TRBJ1-3, with D maybe TRBD1 (5 bases). The sample in question was CD8+ T cells from peripheral blood mononuclear cells, obtained before pregnancy. The CDR3 coding sequence is TGTGCCAGCTCGGAGACAGTCAGCTCTGGAAACACCATATATTTT. As protein: CASSETVSSGNTIYF.